Described below is a single T cell receptor (beta chain) sequence and its context. The data were taken from a study of technical replicates of blood from a few donors. Generated by immunoSEQ multiplex PCR, the TCRdb table keeps only in-frame clones and is missing some. This sample yields 65,000 to 85,000 clones, of which nearly 98% are seen a single time; about 0.15% belongs to the top ten. V dropped 5 bases and J dropped 2 bases, with 15 bases sitting between them. The CDR3 has 15 amino acids. In germline, CDR1 is SGHNT, CDR2 YENEEA. The chain employs TRBV11-3 and TRBJ2-5, with D unclear. The sample taken for sequencing was T cells isolated from PBMCs. This TCR was recovered from a human donor in good health. Here the CDR3 DNA reads TGTGCCAGCAGCCTCAGGTCTCTCCCACAAGAGACCCAGTACTTC. It translates to CASSLRSLPQETQYF.